This record concerns one T cell receptor beta chain sequence. The target antigen is unknown. The PCR used 60 Vbeta and 13 Jbeta primers. Some clones are missing from TCRdb's copy, which holds only in-frame ones; the method was immunoSEQ multiplex PCR. The sample shows about 120,000 clones, roughly four fifths of them seen only once. The length of the CDR3 is 16 residues. Germline V gene data show CDR1 as MGHRA and CDR2 as YSYEKL. J gave up 1 base and V 5 bases, and 10 bases lay outside the gene matches. The data stem from a study of cytomegalovirus exposure and HLA in healthy donors. Overall study findings and caveats: Most TCR sequences proved rare, with some public TCRs found in many donors. Several V segments, TRBV6-2 and TRBV6-3 among them, could not be told apart and were dropped. V- and J-gene trimming in TCR beta was tied to a missense DCLRE1C variant by an analysis performed later.

The sample was PBMCs. The genes are TRBV4-1 and TRBJ2-7, with TRBD2 identical over 8 bases. The TCR was taken from a woman aged 18-30 years in good health and CMV-seronegative. CDR3 region: CASSLTTSGASYEQYF. The CDR3 coding sequence is TGCGCCAGCAGCTTGACAACTAGCGGTGCTTCCTACGAGCAGTACTTC.